This T cell receptor beta chain was observed in a study of OX40 agonist ivuxolimab in advanced cancers. Study as a whole: Ivuxolimab is a fully human IgG2 antibody that activates OX40 (CD134). Study findings and constraints: Blood T cells, both CD4+ and CD8+, expanded clonally by week 6 at 0.1 to 3.0 mg/kg. There were, on average, more expanded clones in CD8+ T cells than in CD4+.

Samples of blood were obtained at baseline, on cycle 4 day 1, and on cycle 7 day 1. The germline V gene has CDR1 SGDLS and CDR2 YYNGEE. This CDR3 is built from 17 residues. The trim removed 0 bases at V and 0 bases at J, leaving 5 bases unmatched. As to this clone: What it binds is not known.

Sequencing used immunoSEQ multiplex PCR; TCRdb keeps in-frame clones, though not all of them. The sample gives roughly 49,000 clones, 81% of which show up once; approximately 6.5% is in the top ten. Material: CD4+ or CD8+ T cells sorted from blood, obtained in a trial of the OX40 agonist ivuxolimab. The clonotype was recovered from an adult with an advanced solid tumor such as melanoma, head and neck, liver or kidney cancer. This chain links TRBV9 with TRBJ1-4; 7 positions match TRBD1. Here the CDR3 reads CASSVGAGGTTNEKLFF. The CDR3 DNA is TGTGCCAGCAGCGTAGGGGCAGGGGGTACAACTAATGAAAAACTGTTTTTT.